The 18 T cell receptor beta chains below were found in one sample sequenced in a study of CD8+ T cells in alopecia areata (dated by TCRdb to 2017 to 2018). The library relied on the immunoSEQ multiplex PCR assay. RNA was extracted from all samples and reverse transcribed into cDNA as template for TCR sequencing. TCRdb's version of the immuneACCESS table is confined to in-frame rearrangements and falls short of the full clone set. An unresolved V gene accounts for under half of the shortfall where checked; the remainder is of unknown origin. For this sample the table gives about 110,000 clones, of which 55% to 75% were detected only once. About 20% of the sample rests with the top ten. Sequenced: CD8+ T cells sorted from blood. All receptors come from a human donor in good health.

This clone was recorded once. V usage is TRBV18 and J usage is TRBJ2-3, with D perhaps matching TRBD2 (6 bases). V lost 2 bases and J 3 bases, leaving 9 bases between the germline ends. There are 14 residues in the CDR3. Germline CDR1 and CDR2: KGHSH and LQKENI. The CDR3 protein is CASSPYGGTDTQYF. Written as DNA, the CDR3 is TGTGCCAGCTCACCATACGGGGGTACAGATACGCAGTATTTT. Complete variable domain (other parts from reference TRBV18 and TRBJ2-3): NAGVMQNPRHLVRRRGQEARLRCSPMKGHSHVYWYRQLPEEGLKFMVYLQKENIIDESGMPKERFSAEFPKEGPSILRIQQVVRGDSAAYFCASSPYGGTDTQYFGPGTRLTVL.

The V and J genes are TRBV5-4 and TRBJ2-3; 8 positions match TRBD2. This CDR3 contains 14 residues. V lost 3 bases to trimming and J lost 7 bases; unmatched junction nucleotides: 7. Germline V gene sequence: CDR1 SGHNT, CDR2 YYREEE (reference sequence). In DNA, the CDR3 is TGTGCCAGCAGCTCCGGGACTAGAGTACATACGCAGTATTTT. It translates to CASSSGTRVHTQYF.

The chain recombines TRBV19 with TRBJ1-1; D is uncertain. Trimming left V 4 bases short and J 5 bases short, with 5 bases between. The CDR3 spans 11 residues. The germline gives CDR1 LNHDA, CDR2 SQIVND (reference sequence). As DNA, the CDR3 is TGTGCCAGTAGTAAATGGACTGAAGCTTTCTTT. Translating gives CASSKWTEAFF.

The chain is built from TRBV9 and TRBJ2-1; D gene unclear. Looked up from germline, CDR1 is SGDLS and CDR2 is YYNGEE. V was pared by 5 bases and J by 5 bases, with 23 bases between. The CDR3 extends over 17 amino acids. In DNA form, the CDR3 reads TGTGCCAGCAGAGCGCCCTTGGACCGGCTCGCACACAATGAGCAGTTCTTC. Translated: CASRAPLDRLAHNEQFF.

The rearrangement joins TRBV30 to TRBJ1-2, with TRBD1 as a possible D gene (6 bases). V lost 5 bases and J lost 3, with 13 bases in between. Germline-derived CDR1 and CDR2 are GTSNPN and SVGIG (reference sequence). This CDR3 has 13 amino acids. The CDR3 DNA reads as TGTGCCTGGGCAACAGGGAACCACTATGGCTACACCTTC. It codes for CAWATGNHYGYTF.

As DNA, the CDR3 is TGCGCCAGCAGCTTAGGCCCGCTCCCCTACGAGCAGTACTTC. It is translated as CASSLGPLPYEQYF. J is TRBJ2-7 and V is TRBV5-1; D is unresolved. The ends were cut back, 2 bases at V and 2 bases at J, with 11 bases in the middle. Per the germline V gene, CDR1 is SGHRS and CDR2 is YFSETQ. This CDR3 is 14 amino acids long.

The rearrangement uses TRBV4-3 and TRBJ1-1; D is undetermined. The CDR3 covers 14 residues. Looked up from germline, CDR1 is LGHNA and CDR2 is YSLEER. V gave up 4 bases and J gave up 1 base, with 10 bases separating them. CDR3 in DNA: TGCGCCAGCAGCCCCTATCGGGGGAACACTGAAGCTTTCTTT. Its translation: CASSPYRGNTEAFF.

This clone showed up just a few times. As DNA, the CDR3 is TGTGCCAGCAGCTTAGGGGGTGATGAGACCCAGTACTTC. It codes for CASSLGGDETQYF. The V call is TRBV7-9, the J call TRBJ2-5; D remains unclear. Germline values: CDR1 SEHNR, CDR2 FQNEAQ (reference sequence). V lost 1 base to trimming and J lost 5 bases, with 8 bases between them. This CDR3 is built from 13 residues. The full variable domain, in which reference TRBV7-9 and TRBJ2-5 provide the parts outside the CDR3, is DTGVSQNPRHKITKRGQNVTFRCDPISEHNRLYWYRQTLGQGPEFLTYFQNEAQLEKSRLLSDRFSAERPKGSFSTLEIQRTEQGDSAMYLCASSLGGDETQYFGPGTRLLVL.

This clone occurred a few times. The rearrangement uses TRBV2 and TRBJ1-1; D gene uncertain. Germline V gene data show CDR1 as SNHLY and CDR2 as FYNNEI. Trimming took 8 bases from V and 5 from J, leaving 12 bases between them. The CDR3 consists of 12 residues. The CDR3 spells CASRMGITEAFF. The DNA for the CDR3 is TGTGCCAGCCGAATGGGTATAACTGAAGCTTTCTTT.

The rearrangement links TRBV4-2 to TRBJ2-1; tentative D call: TRBD1 (6 bases). Trimming took off 4 bases at V and 6 bases at J, with 22 bases between the two ends. Looked up from germline, CDR1 is LGHNA and CDR2 is YNFKEQ. This CDR3 is 17 amino acids long. CDR3 coding DNA: TGTGCCAGCAGCCCAAGTACGCCCGGGCAAGGGGGCAATGAGCAGTTCTTC. Its translation: CASSPSTPGQGGNEQFF.

V and J are TRBV7-6 and TRBJ2-5; 9 bases fit TRBD2. The CDR3 loop spans 16 amino acids. Germline lookup yields CDR1 SGHVS and CDR2 FNYEAQ. The V and J ends lost 2 bases and 1 base, in that order; junction bases with no gene match: 5. Here the CDR3 reads CASSLWTSETQETQYF. CDR3 nucleotide sequence: TGTGCCAGCAGCTTATGGACTAGCGAGACCCAAGAGACCCAGTACTTC.

The rearrangement uses TRBV15 and TRBJ2-1, with D unclear. The length of the CDR3 is 13 residues. Germline V gene lookup returns CDR1 LNHNV and CDR2 YYDKDF (reference sequence). V shed 1 base and J shed 8 bases, with 9 bases lying between them. CDR3 residues: CATSRVSEDEQFF. The CDR3 nucleotides are TGTGCCACCAGCAGAGTCAGTGAGGATGAGCAGTTCTTC.

This sequence joins TRBV30 and TRBJ1-6; possibly TRBD1 for D (5 bases). CDR1 is GTSNPN, CDR2 SVGIG, per germline (reference sequence). The CDR3 covers 16 residues. V lost 8 bases and J lost 0, with 17 bases in between. In DNA form, the CDR3 reads TGTGCCCGGACTGACAGTTTTAGCTCCTATAATTCACCCCTCCACTTT. Its translation is CARTDSFSSYNSPLHF.

The CDR3 is CASSFSTSGVETQYF. CDR3 bases: TGTGCCAGCAGCTTCTCAACTAGCGGGGTCGAGACCCAGTACTTC. V gene TRBV5-6 combines with J gene TRBJ2-5, with 10 bases identical to TRBD2. J gave up 5 bases and V 2 bases, and 6 bases lay outside the gene matches. Germline lookup yields CDR1 SGHDT and CDR2 YYEEEE. The CDR3 runs 15 residues.

In its sample, this clone was seen once. The chain joins TRBV18 to TRBJ1-4, with 8 bases that match TRBD1. The length of the CDR3 is 15 residues. The V segment lost 3 bases and the J segment 3 bases; nucleotides outside the gene matches: 3. Germline assignment: CDR1 KGHSH and CDR2 LQKENI. The CDR3 DNA is TGTGCCAGCTCACCGACAGGGGCGGCTAATGAAAAACTGTTTTTT. Its protein is CASSPTGAANEKLFF.

The V and J genes are TRBV25-1 and TRBJ1-6, with D unclear. The germline V and J ends were trimmed by 10 bases and 7 bases, with 14 bases remaining between them. The germline gives CDR1 MGHDK, CDR2 SYGVNS. The CDR3 extends over 13 amino acids. CDR3: CATAPGFNSPLHF. The CDR3, as DNA: TGTGCCACCGCGCCCGGGTTCAATTCACCCCTCCACTTT. The whole variable domain, filled in from reference TRBV25-1 and TRBJ1-6, reads EADIYQTPRYLVIGTGKKITLECSQTMGHDKMYWYQQDPGMELHLIHYSYGVNSTEKGDLSSESTVSRIRTEHFPLTLESARPSHTSQYLCATAPGFNSPLHFGNGTRLTVT.

The V and J genes are TRBV18 and TRBJ1-2, with a weak D call TRBD1 (6 bases). CDR3 length: 15 residues. Germline values: CDR1 KGHSH, CDR2 LQKENI. The V end lost 6 bases, the J end lost 0 bases, and 14 bases lay between the germline ends. The CDR3 region has the DNA TGTGCCAGCTCCTACGGACAGACTGCTAACTATGGCTACACCTTC. It codes for CASSYGQTANYGYTF.

This chain connects TRBV27 to TRBJ2-3; 12 nucleotides line up with TRBD2. CDR1 and CDR2 (germline): MNHEY, SMNVEV (reference sequence). The length of the CDR3 is 13 residues. With V trimmed by 7 bases and J by 4 bases, 0 bases remained unmatched. CDR3 protein: CASTSGGADTQYF. The CDR3 nucleotides are TGTGCCAGCACTAGCGGGGGGGCAGATACGCAGTATTTT.